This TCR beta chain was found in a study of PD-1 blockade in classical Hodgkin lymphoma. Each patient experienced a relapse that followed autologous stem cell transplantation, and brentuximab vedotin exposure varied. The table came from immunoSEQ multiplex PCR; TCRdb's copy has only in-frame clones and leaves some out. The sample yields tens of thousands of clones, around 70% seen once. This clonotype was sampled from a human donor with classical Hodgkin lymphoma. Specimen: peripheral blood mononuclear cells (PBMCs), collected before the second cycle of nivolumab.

The CDR3, as DNA: TGTGCCAGCAGCGGAACTAGCGGGGGGGACAACAATGAGCAGTTCTTC. This translates into CASSGTSGGDNNEQFF. The rearrangement joins TRBV9 to TRBJ2-1, with 13 bases that match TRBD2. V lost 3 bases to trimming and J lost 5 bases; unmatched junction nucleotides: 5. The V gene's germline CDR1 is SGDLS and CDR2 YYNGEE. The CDR3 contains 16 residues.